These 15 T cell receptor beta chains originate from one sample sequenced in a study of T cell responses to AZD1222 COVID-19 vaccine. Here immunoSEQ multiplex PCR was the method, and the copy in TCRdb shows in-frame clones only, minus some. Among more than 100,000 clones, about 92% were seen once, and the ten largest hold 4% to 6%. Specimen: peripheral blood, collected 28 days after the second AZD1222 dose. All receptors come from an adult who received the AZD1222 COVID-19 vaccine.

This chain links TRBV5-1 with TRBJ2-2, with D possibly TRBD2 on 6 matching bases. The CDR3 has 17 amino acids. V was pared by 4 bases and J by 2 bases, with 18 bases between. Per germline, CDR1 SGHRS and CDR2 YFSETQ. The CDR3 DNA reads as TGCGCCAGCAGCCGAATGTTGCGGGATCCCAACACCGGGGAGCTGTTTTTT. It specifies CASSRMLRDPNTGELFF.

This clone was picked up one time. The gene calls are TRBV7-2 and TRBJ1-6; the match to TRBD1 covers 9 bases. CDR1 is SGHTA, CDR2 FQGNSA, per germline. Trimming cost V 3 bases and J 10 bases; bases outside gene matches: 7. CDR3 length equals 15 residues. Here the CDR3 reads CASSFRDREDSPLHF. The CDR3 coding sequence is TGTGCCAGCAGCTTCCGGGACAGGGAGGACTCACCCCTCCACTTT. Based on the CDR3 plus reference TRBV7-2 and TRBJ1-6, the full variable domain is GAGVSQSPSNKVTEKGKDVELRCDPISGHTALYWYRQSLGQGLEFLIYFQGNSAPDKSGLPSDRFSAERTGGSVSTLTIQRTQQEDSAVYLCASSFRDREDSPLHFGNGTRLTVT.

The chain joins TRBV13 to TRBJ1-2; no reliable D call. Between the trimmed V and J ends, which lost 3 bases and 0 bases, there was a span of 8 bases. The V gene's germline CDR1 is PRHDT and CDR2 FYEKMQ (reference sequence). This CDR3 is built from 14 residues. This CDR3 reads CASSLGTANYGYTF. The DNA for the CDR3 is TGTGCCAGCAGCTTGGGCACAGCTAACTATGGCTACACCTTC.

This chain uses TRBV2 with TRBJ2-2; a weak D match, TRBD2 (5 bases). CDR1 and CDR2 from the germline V gene are SNHLY and FYNNEI. Deletions cut 9 bases from V and 4 bases from J, with 15 bases between. CDR3 length equals 14 residues. CDR3 protein: CASGGLLRTGELFF. Written as DNA, the CDR3 is TGTGCCAGTGGAGGTCTTCTCCGCACCGGGGAGCTGTTTTTT.

This chain joins TRBV6-5 and TRBJ2-1, with TRBD2 matching over 9 bases. Germline V gene lookup returns CDR1 MNHEY and CDR2 SVGAGI. Trimming cost V 7 bases and J 5 bases; bases outside gene matches: 6. There are 14 residues in the CDR3. The CDR3 protein is CASIFSGSNNEQFF. CDR3 DNA sequence: TGTGCCAGCATCTTTAGCGGGAGCAACAATGAGCAGTTCTTC.

This sequence joins TRBV3-1 (or the pseudogene TRBV3-2) and TRBJ2-7, with a tentative D call TRBD2 (6 bases). Germline CDR1 reads LGHDT; CDR2 reads YNNKEL (reference sequence). Trimming took off 7 bases at V and 6 bases at J, with 25 bases between the two ends. CDR3 length: 16 residues. The CDR3 region has the DNA TGTGCCAGCACCTTTCCTCTAGCGTCGACGAGCTTCGAGCAGTACTTC. Translating gives CASTFPLASTSFEQYF.

This sequence joins TRBV11-3 and TRBJ2-2, with 10 positions matching TRBD2. Germline lookup yields CDR1 SGHNT and CDR2 YENEEA. This CDR3 spans 16 amino acids. J lost 4 bases, V lost 5 bases, and 7 bases had no gene match. The CDR3 region is CASSNGLAELTGELFF. The CDR3 DNA is TGTGCCAGCAGCAACGGACTAGCGGAGCTCACCGGGGAGCTGTTTTTT.

The chain joins TRBV24-1 to TRBJ2-2; D might be TRBD1 (6 bases). Germline lookup yields CDR1 KGHDR and CDR2 SFDVKD. The CDR3 is 15 residues long. The ends were cut back, 4 bases at V and 3 bases at J, with 11 bases in the middle. The CDR3 nucleotides read TGTGCCACCAGTGACCGTAACAGGGACACCGGGGAGCTGTTTTTT. Residues: CATSDRNRDTGELFF.

V usage is TRBV7-2 and J usage is TRBJ2-7; 7 nucleotides line up with TRBD2. The CDR3 runs 15 residues. Looked up from germline, CDR1 is SGHTA and CDR2 is FQGNSA. Germline trimming cut 3 bases from V and 5 bases from J; bases unmatched to any gene: 10. The CDR3 DNA sequence: TGTGCCAGCAGCTTGCTTGGGGGGGGTTTCGACGAGCAGTACTTC. Amino acids: CASSLLGGGFDEQYF.

This sequence joins TRBV2 and TRBJ2-5; 10 bases align to TRBD2. The V and J ends lost 6 bases and 5 bases, in that order; junction bases with no gene match: 9. Germline values: CDR1 SNHLY, CDR2 FYNNEI. The CDR3 sequence is 15 residues long. CDR3 in amino acids: CASRGGLAVKETQYF. The CDR3, as DNA: TGTGCCAGCAGGGGAGGACTAGCGGTAAAGGAGACCCAGTACTTC.

The chain combines TRBV6-5 with TRBJ1-5; tentative D call: TRBD1 (5 bases). CDR1 MNHEY and CDR2 SVGAGI come from the germline V gene. The V and J ends lost 4 bases and 2 bases respectively, with 12 bases between them. There are 15 residues in the CDR3. Written as DNA, the CDR3 is TGTGCCAGCAGTTCTCGGGGGTCTGGCAATCAGCCCCAGCATTTT. As protein: CASSSRGSGNQPQHF.

This clone was seen a single time. The gene calls are TRBV18 and TRBJ1-5, with D tentatively TRBD1 (5 bases). With 1 base removed from V and 3 bases from J, the gap between germline ends came to 10 bases. CDR1 is KGHSH and CDR2 is LQKENI in the germline V gene. There are 15 residues in the CDR3. CDR3 protein: CASSPRAGTNQPQHF. Here the CDR3 DNA reads TGTGCCAGCTCACCACGGGCAGGGACCAATCAGCCCCAGCATTTT.

The V and J genes are TRBV14 and TRBJ2-3; possibly TRBD1 for D (6 bases). V was shortened by 7 bases and J by 5 bases, with 16 bases between the two germline ends. Germline CDR1 is SGHDN and CDR2 is FVKESK. The CDR3 totals 14 residues. CDR3 nucleotide sequence: TGTGCCAGCACCCCGGACAGAGGAGGAGATACGCAGTATTTT. Translated, it gives CASTPDRGGDTQYF.

The genes are TRBV6-2 or TRBV6-3 and TRBJ1-1; no clear D gene. The V gene lost 6 bases and the J gene lost 6 bases, with 26 bases spanning the gap. The CDR3 has 17 amino acids. Germline CDR1 reads MNHEY; CDR2 reads SVGEGT. The CDR3 spells CASSPWSLTLTAAEAFF. DNA for the CDR3: TGTGCCAGCAGCCCTTGGTCCCTCACGCTGACGGCCGCTGAAGCTTTCTTT.

This clone was counted a few times. The chain carries TRBV7-9 and TRBJ2-5; D perhaps matches TRBD2 (6 bases). V lost 7 bases and J 2 bases, leaving 11 bases between the germline ends. The CDR3 spans 13 residues. Germline CDR1 SEHNR, CDR2 FQNEAQ (reference sequence). The CDR3: CASTLGGQETQYF. The CDR3 nucleotides read TGTGCCAGCACCCTGGGGGGACAAGAGACCCAGTACTTC.